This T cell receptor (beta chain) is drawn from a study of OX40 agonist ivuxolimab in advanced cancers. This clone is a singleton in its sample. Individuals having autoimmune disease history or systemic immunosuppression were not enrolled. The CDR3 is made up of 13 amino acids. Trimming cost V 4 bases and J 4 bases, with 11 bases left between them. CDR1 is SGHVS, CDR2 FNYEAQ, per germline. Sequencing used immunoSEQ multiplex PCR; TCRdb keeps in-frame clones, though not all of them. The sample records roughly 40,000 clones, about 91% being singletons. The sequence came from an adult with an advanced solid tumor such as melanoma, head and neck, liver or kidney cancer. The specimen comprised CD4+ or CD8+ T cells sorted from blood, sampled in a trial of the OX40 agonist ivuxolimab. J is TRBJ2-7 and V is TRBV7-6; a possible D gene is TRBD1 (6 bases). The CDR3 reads CASSWGTNYEQYF. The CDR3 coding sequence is TGTGCCAGCAGCTGGGGGACAAATTACGAGCAGTACTTC.